One and the same sample provided the 26 T cell receptor beta chains below, sequenced in a study of blood T cells in healthy people across ages (dated by TCRdb to about 2015). Library method: 5' RACE. TCRdb records Illumina HiSeq 2500 as the sequencer. The second PCR ran for roughly 7 to 11 cycles and used a J-beta primer mix along with a sample-barcoded 5' primer. TCRdb's own reprocessing of the public reads used fastp at Q25 and MiXCR and kept productive beta chains. Each record represents a unique CDR3 protein, reported with the most common genes and DNA among its rows. The sample table records hundreds of thousands of distinct CDR3 sequences; roughly a quarter of these occur just once. The leading ten clones occupy over 3.5% of the sample. These same records also appear under a second study, on T cells of mothers and their children.

Input material: blood. The receptor set was obtained from a boy aged 2 to 10 in good health.

The rearrangement links TRBV6-6 to TRBJ2-7; D possibly corresponds to TRBD2 (6 bases). The V end lost 2 bases, the J end lost 1 base, and 9 bases lay between the germline ends. Germline V gene data show CDR1 as MNHNY and CDR2 as SVGAGI (reference sequence). The CDR3 is 14 residues long. The DNA of the CDR3 is TGTGCCAGCAGTTACGGGACTGCGTCCTACGAGCAGTACTTC. It translates to CASSYGTASYEQYF.

The chain has TRBV7-8 and TRBJ1-2; 7 bases are shared with TRBD1. After removal of 5 bases from V and 4 bases from J, the junction contained 16 bases not matched to a gene. The CDR3 covers 17 residues. CDR1 is SGHVS and CDR2 is FQNEAQ in the germline V gene. The CDR3 DNA reads as TGTGCCAGCAGCCTTAGTCCTACTCGCGGGACAGTCTATGGCTACACCTTC. Amino acid sequence: CASSLSPTRGTVYGYTF.

This clonotype has a handful of counts. This sequence joins TRBV6-5 and TRBJ2-3; D not certain. Germline CDR1 reads MNHEY; CDR2 reads SVGAGI. The CDR3 loop spans 15 amino acids. Trimming took off 5 bases at V and 3 bases at J, with 15 bases between the two ends. CDR3 protein: CASSPHTLRTDTQYF. The CDR3 DNA follows: TGTGCCAGCAGTCCTCACACGTTAAGGACAGATACGCAGTATTTT.

The V and J genes are TRBV5-1 and TRBJ2-5, with TRBD2 as a possible D gene (6 bases). The V gene's germline CDR1 is SGHRS and CDR2 YFSETQ. V lost 2 bases, J lost 5 bases, and 16 bases lay in between. The CDR3 length is 15 residues. The CDR3 region has the DNA TGCGCCAGCAGCTTCTTGGAGGGAGGAGGTGAGACCCAGTACTTC. Its protein is CASSFLEGGGETQYF.

This clonotype has a count of ten or more. The chain has TRBV7-9 and TRBJ2-5; TRBD2 is a possible D gene (6 bases). The V and J ends lost 1 base and 4 bases respectively, with 7 bases between them. Germline V gene sequence: CDR1 SEHNR, CDR2 FQNEAQ (reference sequence). This CDR3 is 13 amino acids long. CDR3 sequence: CASSLVGGETQYF. The CDR3 nucleotides read TGTGCCAGCAGCTTAGTCGGGGGAGAGACCCAGTACTTC. Full variable domain (remainder filled in from reference TRBV7-9 and TRBJ2-5): DTGVSQNPRHKITKRGQNVTFRCDPISEHNRLYWYRQTLGQGPEFLTYFQNEAQLEKSRLLSDRFSAERPKGSFSTLEIQRTEQGDSAMYLCASSLVGGETQYFGPGTRLLVL.

The chain recombines TRBV5-6 with TRBJ2-3; D might be TRBD1 or TRBD2, each matching 6 bases. The V end lost 3 bases, the J end lost 7 bases, and 15 bases lay between the germline ends. Germline values: CDR1 SGHDT, CDR2 YYEEEE. The CDR3 is 14 residues long. Here the CDR3 reads CASSSSRGANTQYF. CDR3 DNA sequence: TGTGCCAGCAGCTCCAGTAGGGGGGCGAATACGCAGTATTTT. The entire variable domain, with the rest obtained from reference TRBV5-6 and TRBJ2-3, is as follows: DAGVTQSPTHLIKTRGQQVTLRCSPKSGHDTVSWYQQALGQGPQFIFQYYEEEERQRGNFPDRFSGHQFPNYSSELNVNALLLGDSALYLCASSSSRGANTQYFGPGTRLTVL.

This chain links TRBV20-1 with TRBJ2-5, with D possibly called TRBD1 or TRBD2 (6 bases each). The CDR3 has 14 residues. Between the trimmed V and J ends, which lost 3 bases and 3 bases, there was a span of 14 bases. Germline loops: CDR1 DFQATT, CDR2 SNEGSKA (reference sequence). The CDR3 region is CSASKGGTKETQYF. In DNA form, the CDR3 reads TGCAGTGCTAGTAAGGGGGGCACTAAAGAGACCCAGTACTTC.

The V call is TRBV6-2 or TRBV6-3, the J call TRBJ1-1, with a weak D call TRBD1 (5 bases). The CDR3 sequence is 15 residues long. Looked up from germline, CDR1 is MNHEY and CDR2 is SVGEGT. V was pared by 0 bases and J by 5 bases, with 13 bases between. The CDR3 is CASSYSSPQVTEAFF. Here the CDR3 DNA reads TGTGCCAGCAGTTACTCGAGCCCACAGGTAACTGAAGCTTTCTTT.

This clonotype occurred once. The CDR3 loop reads CAWRLTGVEKLFF. In DNA, the CDR3 is TGTGCCTGGAGATTGACAGGGGTCGAAAAACTGTTTTTT. The rearrangement joins TRBV30 to TRBJ1-4; 8 bases align to TRBD1. The germline CDR1 and CDR2 sequences are GTSNPN and SVGIG (reference sequence). The CDR3 consists of 13 residues. The J segment lost 8 bases and the V segment lost 3 bases, leaving 5 bases of the junction unmatched. Supplemented by reference TRBV30 and TRBJ1-4, the full variable domain reads SQTIHQWPATLVQPVGSPLSLECTVEGTSNPNLYWYRQAAGRGLQLLFYSVGIGQISSEVPQNLSASRPQDRQFILSSKKLLLSDSGFYLCAWRLTGVEKLFFGSGTQLSVL.

The rearrangement joins TRBV12-3 or TRBV12-4 to TRBJ1-5; 11 bases line up with TRBD1. The CDR3 covers 16 residues. The trim removed 5 bases at V and 5 bases at J, leaving 8 bases unmatched. CDR3 region: CASSLLGQGADQPQHF. CDR3 coding DNA: TGTGCCAGCAGTCTCCTCGGACAGGGGGCGGATCAGCCCCAGCATTTT.

The rearrangement uses TRBV4-2 and TRBJ2-5; perhaps D is TRBD1 or TRBD2 (5 bases each). The tail of the sequence fits TRBJ2-7 better, so the J call may be wrong. CDR1 is LGHNA and CDR2 is YNFKEQ in the germline V gene. The CDR3 length is 14 residues. The CDR3 DNA follows: TGTGCCAGCAGCCAAGGAACAGGAGGTGTCGAGCAGTACTTC. Encoded protein: CASSQGTGGVEQYF.

The genes are TRBV6-4 and TRBJ2-2; the match to TRBD2 covers 8 bases. This CDR3 comprises 16 residues. V dropped 4 bases and J dropped 4; count of bases not matched to a gene: 8. CDR1 and CDR2 (germline): MRHNA, SNTAGT. CDR3 region: CASSATAGAGTGELFF. Written as DNA, the CDR3 is TGTGCCAGCAGTGCCACAGCGGGAGCGGGCACCGGGGAGCTGTTTTTT.

This clonotype was counted a few times. This chain joins TRBV12-3 or TRBV12-4 and TRBJ1-5, with TRBD1 as a possible D gene (5 bases). The CDR3 is 15 amino acids. The ends were cut back, 2 bases at V and 2 bases at J, with 10 bases in the middle. CDR3 nucleotide sequence: TGTGCCAGCAGTTTAAGGATAGGGGGCAATCAGCCCCAGCATTTT. Translated, it gives CASSLRIGGNQPQHF.

This clonotype was found many times. The CDR3 DNA is TGTGCCAGCAGTAACACCGGGGAGCTGTTTTTT. It codes for CASSNTGELFF. The rearrangement uses TRBV6-1 and TRBJ2-2; D gene uncertain. Trimming removed 5 bases at V and 2 bases at J, with 0 bases between. Per the germline V gene, CDR1 is MNHNS and CDR2 is SASEGT. The CDR3 spans 11 residues.

V gene TRBV5-5 combines with J gene TRBJ2-5; 13 bases are a match to TRBD2. Matching the DNA end better, TRBJ2-7 makes the J call doubtful. Germline loops: CDR1 SGHKS, CDR2 YYEKEE (reference sequence). The length of the CDR3 is 14 residues. CDR3 residues: CASSATSGRGEQYF. Here the CDR3 DNA reads TGTGCCAGCAGCGCAACTAGCGGGAGGGGCGAGCAGTACTTC.

This clonotype was picked up a small number of times. Compared with germline, one end of the junction differs, possibly owing to a read error. The rearrangement joins TRBV6-5 to TRBJ2-5; D is uncertain. The CDR3 extends over 16 amino acids. Germline CDR1 reads MNHEY; CDR2 reads SVGAGI. CDR3 nucleotide sequence: TGTGCCAGCAGTTACTCGAAGATTTGGGTATCCTACGAGCAGCACTTC. As protein: CASSYSKIWVSYEQHF.

This chain joins TRBV14 and TRBJ1-2; D is undetermined. Trimming pared 2 bases from V and 5 bases from J, leaving 9 bases between. CDR1 is SGHDN and CDR2 is FVKESK in the germline V gene. This CDR3 is 13 amino acids long. The CDR3 DNA reads TGTGCCAGCAGCCAATTTCGTCGTTATGGCTACACCTTC. Protein product: CASSQFRRYGYTF.

V and J are TRBV7-9 and TRBJ1-2; D remains ambiguous. Germline V gene sequence: CDR1 SEHNR, CDR2 FQNEAQ (reference sequence). The CDR3 totals 14 residues. Trimming removed 5 bases at V and 2 bases at J, with 12 bases between. CDR3 protein: CASSPSDGNYGYTF. CDR3 in DNA: TGTGCCAGCAGCCCAAGCGACGGAAACTATGGCTACACCTTC.

V is TRBV29-1 and J is TRBJ2-7, with 7 bases identical to TRBD1. V lost 6 bases and J lost 4; bases outside the gene matches: 12. The CDR3 spans 14 residues. Germline V gene sequence: CDR1 SQVTM, CDR2 ANQGSEA. This chain's CDR3 is CSVARQGTAYEQYF. For the CDR3, the DNA is TGCAGCGTCGCCAGACAAGGGACAGCTTACGAGCAGTACTTC.

This clonotype was counted only a few times. V gene TRBV30 combines with J gene TRBJ2-6, with no clear D. The CDR3 is 11 residues long. With 1 base removed from V and 5 bases from J, the gap between germline ends came to 0 bases. Germline V CDR1 and CDR2: GTSNPN, SVGIG (reference sequence). The CDR3 sequence is CAWSGANVLTF. Written as DNA, the CDR3 is TGTGCCTGGAGTGGGGCCAACGTCCTGACTTTC.

This clonotype was counted a few times. The V gene is TRBV12-3 or TRBV12-4, the J gene TRBJ2-4, with 13 bases identical to TRBD2. The CDR3 has 19 amino acids. J lost 3 bases, V lost 5 bases, and 13 bases had no gene match. Here the CDR3 DNA reads TGTGCCAGCAGTCGCCCGGGACTAGCGGGGTCAGGCGGCAAAAACATTCAGTACTTC. Translation gives CASSRPGLAGSGGKNIQYF.

This rearrangement joins TRBV13 to TRBJ1-2; D unresolved. The V end lost 5 bases, the J end lost 6 bases, and 13 bases lay between the germline ends. Germline CDR1 reads PRHDT; CDR2 reads FYEKMQ (reference sequence). This CDR3 has 13 residues. The CDR3 DNA follows: TGTGCCAGCAGCCCCGGGAGGGAGCATGGCTACACCTTC. Protein product: CASSPGREHGYTF.

This chain uses TRBV12-3 or TRBV12-4 with TRBJ2-5, with a weak D call TRBD1 (6 bases). V lost 5 bases and J 5 bases, leaving 12 bases between the germline ends. CDR3 length: 13 amino acids. The CDR3 region is CASSVDSRETQYF. The CDR3 nucleotides read TGTGCCAGCAGTGTGGACAGCCGCGAGACCCAGTACTTC.

This clonotype has just a few counts. V is TRBV5-1 and J is TRBJ1-3; possibly TRBD1 for D (6 bases). This CDR3 comprises 15 residues. V dropped 4 bases and J dropped 0 bases, with 11 bases sitting between them. The germline V gene encodes CDR1 SGHRS and CDR2 YFSETQ. As DNA, the CDR3 is TGCGCCAGCAGCGCGGGACAACTCTCTGGAAACACCATATATTTT. This codes for CASSAGQLSGNTIYF.

The gene calls are TRBV10-3 and TRBJ2-2, with 7 bases matching TRBD1. V lost 2 bases, J lost 2 bases, and 2 bases stayed unmatched. Germline values: CDR1 ENHRY, CDR2 SYGVKD. The CDR3 covers 15 residues. CDR3 coding DNA: TGTGCCATCAGTGAGGGGACAGTCAACACCGGGGAGCTGTTTTTT. This translates into CAISEGTVNTGELFF.

The chain links TRBV24-1 to TRBJ2-5; TRBD1 or TRBD2 may be the D gene (5 bases each). Germline V lookup: CDR1 KGHDR, CDR2 SFDVKD. V lost 9 bases to trimming and J lost 5 bases, with 21 bases between them. The CDR3 is 15 amino acids. The CDR3 spells CATASSGTVGETQYF. CDR3 in DNA: TGTGCCACCGCCTCCTCTGGGACGGTTGGGGAGACCCAGTACTTC.